This section outlines one T cell receptor (beta chain) sequence together with its context. Its antigen remains undetermined. The data belong to a study of cytomegalovirus exposure and HLA in healthy donors (TCRdb year 2017). The study in broad terms: According to an earlier analysis of 450 to 650 of the donors, about 179 million T cells yielded approximately 120 million unique TCR beta sequences and less than 300 Gb of sequence data. Roughly 300 gigabases of sequencing data and approximately 91 million unique TCR sequences made up an early release that covered some 640 HLA-typed donors. Of the approximately 400 genotyped donors, roughly 80% fell in the genetic ancestry cluster associated with self-reported Caucasian donors. The study aimed to test whether signatures of past pathogen exposure could be identified by cataloging public T cell receptors. The study profiled the T cell repertoires of hundreds of subjects by immunosequencing and related them to cytomegalovirus serostatus. Along with the roughly 670-subject first cohort, a separate validation cohort of over a hundred different subjects was used. The study combined high-throughput TCR immunosequencing, statistical association of individual TCRs with disease status, and machine learning to predict cytomegalovirus infection status. In a later analysis, previously published TCR beta repertoires from 550 to 750 donors were re-analyzed and high-resolution HLA genotyping was added so that TCR occurrence patterns could be studied. In the later analysis, no new phenotypic data were used to find candidate immune exposures; instead, reliance was placed on TCR beta sequences and their occurrence across donors. In an earlier analysis of roughly 540 of the donors, high-throughput TCR beta sequencing was used to judge whether each TCR beta V gene segment behaved as functional or pseudogenic. Alongside the repertoire data, information on donor age, sex, ethnicity and CMV serostatus was compiled. Genome-wide SNP genotypes for about 65% of the 666 donors were used in a later genetic analysis, which treated that subset as a discovery cohort. All discovery cohort repertoires had been generated using a single sequencing platform. Class I and class II HLA loci were covered by the typing at four-digit resolution. Typing coverage varied by locus: 629-630 donors for A, B, C, DRB1 and DQB1; about 520 for DQA1; about 600 for DPA1; roughly 450 for DPB1. About five DR-DQ haplotypes were treated as single units for association and clustering because of strong linkage in the cohort. Among roughly 400 genotyped donors of the cohort, an average of about 240,000 unique TCR beta nucleotide sequences were sequenced per donor, roughly 18% of them non-productive.

The germline V end is reduced by 5 bases and the J end by 7 bases; junction bases left unmatched: 9. Taken from the germline V gene (reference sequence), the CDR1 and CDR2 loops are MNHNY and SVGAGI. The CDR3 holds 14 amino acids from the cysteine to the phenylalanine. The entry retains the CDR3 DNA only, 42 bases that are in frame from base 1. General findings and caveats noted by the study authors: The classifier was reported to diagnose cytomegalovirus status with high specificity and sensitivity in both the original and validation cohorts. Seventeen rarely observed V segments, including chromosome 9 orphons, were excluded from the earlier analysis of some 590 of the donors because counts were too low. A cluster of highly shared sequence variants was judged likely to represent a technical artifact of the sequencing pipeline. A further reported finding was that TCR beta sequences accurately predicted the HLA-A and HLA-B alleles for most subjects in the first cohort. Because HLA typing was missing for some donors at each locus, association tests included only the typed subset. The cohort was sequenced for TCR beta chains only, and without alpha or paired-chain data the features that could be detected were limited. Immune exposure information for the cohort was limited to CMV serostatus. Roughly uniform sequencing depth across donors was assumed in presence/absence analyses, although this assumption may not hold. The 87-base-pair reads could not distinguish some IMGT-functional V segments, including TRBV6-2 and TRBV6-3, so those segments were excluded. When HLA alleles, especially DR and DQ, strongly co-occurred, attributing TCR associations to individual alleles was difficult. A later analysis found that most CMV-associated TCR beta chains appeared HLA-restricted, with HLA associations seemingly driven largely by CMV exposure. A total of fewer than 200 TCR beta chains were listed by the study as associated with cytomegalovirus. A later analysis reported that several top co-occurrence clusters appeared linked to parvovirus B19, influenza, CMV and Epstein-Barr virus. In a later analysis, the rate of TCR association differed among HLA loci, with DRB1 alleles having the most associated TCRs and HLA-C alleles having the fewest. Compared with the approximately 670-donor mean, donors in an Asian-associated ancestry cluster had fewer N-insertions in productive TCRs, according to a later genetic analysis. The authors suggested that the approach could potentially be generalized to other disease states and immunological phenotypes. Most TCR sequences were seen in very few donors, while some public TCRs were found in many individuals. A later genetic analysis associated a missense DCLRE1C variant with V-gene and J-gene trimming of TCR beta chains, and an independent cohort replicated the association. In vitro tests confirmed that a few of the cytomegalovirus-associated TCR beta chains recognize cytomegalovirus antigens. Correlated functional status among segregating V segments might reflect linkage disequilibrium, but an unknown experimental factor could not be ruled out. In a later analysis, HLA-associated TCR beta chains showed more clonal expansion and lower generation probabilities than non-associated chains that were equally common. In a later analysis, 16,951 TCR beta sequences were associated with specific HLA alleles at a false discovery rate of 0.05. An earlier analysis of 587 of the donors showed that most TCR beta V segments appeared in productive rearrangements either about 90% or about 30% of the time, which broadly matched IMGT annotations.

The cohort consisted of some 670 healthy bone marrow donors. At the time of sampling, every cohort member was nominally healthy, though immune exposures that went unrecorded were likely present. The donor was CMV seronegative and belonged to the group of more than 300 seronegative cohort members. A peripheral blood sample was collected from each donor, and TCR beta sequencing was performed on peripheral blood mononuclear cells. Genomic DNA extraction from the blood cell samples was performed with the Qiagen DNeasy Blood Extraction Kit. The library was prepared using the immunoSEQ multiplex PCR assay. A mixture of 60 forward primers for TCR Vbeta segments and 13 reverse primers for TCR Jbeta segments was used in the multiplex PCR. The CDR3 region of rearranged TCR beta genes was amplified from genomic DNA with a multiplex PCR assay. The amplified TCR beta libraries were sequenced on the Illumina HiSeq System as 87-base-pair reads. The original methods were these. A later analysis tallied roughly 76 million unique TCR beta chains across the 700 or so repertoires, and around 12 million of those chains were shared by two or more donors. Raw reads were error-corrected and collapsed into unique sequences with a nearest-neighbor algorithm that merged closely related sequences to remove PCR and sequencing errors. CDR3 sequences were aligned to IMGT reference sequences to assign V, D and J gene segments. For a sequence to be retained, at least a six-nucleotide match to both a V gene segment and a J gene segment was required. A rearrangement counted as productive if the CDR3 had no stop codons and remained in frame with V and J, and every other rearrangement counted as non-productive. Following IMGT convention, CDR3 was defined as the stretch from the second conserved V-encoded cysteine to the conserved J-encoded phenylalanine. Sequences without an unambiguous match to a single V gene segment were excluded from the earlier analysis of a few hundred of the donors. In an earlier analysis of 587 of the donors, a V segment was called functional when productive rearrangements were above 56.7%, and segregating when the standard deviation between donors exceeded 5%. A statistical classification framework was built for diagnosing cytomegalovirus status from the catalog of TCR beta chain sequences. A later analysis assigned V and J genes by comparing TCR nucleotide sequences with IMGT/GENE-DB human TR gene sequences. Using the TCRdist pipeline, a later analysis assigned CDR3 sequences along with most-parsimonious VDJ recombination scenarios. A later analysis defined each TCR beta chain by its CDR3 amino acid sequence plus V-gene family, and excluded reads lacking a unique V-gene family. A later analysis removed nearly 600 highly shared, low-generation-probability nucleotide sequences to deal with suspected cross-contamination and a sequencing artifact. A later analysis calculated a clonal expansion index for each public chain from normalized within-repertoire ranks of inferred template counts. Generation probabilities in a later analysis came from a VDJ recombination model fitted to out-of-frame rearrangements, and those results were checked against IGoR. Hypergeometric tests were used in a later analysis to score TCR-TCR, TCR-HLA and TCR-CMV co-occurrence, with a repertoire-size bias correction applied to the TCR pairs. In a later analysis, false discovery rates were estimated by permuting HLA or CMV assignments 20 times. In a later analysis, co-occurring TCRs were grouped using DBSCAN, with TCRdist sequence similarity added in when clustering inside HLA-allele-positive subsets. Repertoires with fewer than 30,000 or more than 120,000 public chains, plus five repertoires with anomalous nucleotide sharing, were excluded from co-occurrence clustering. TCRdb carries this immuneACCESS record with in-frame sequences only. Its versions omit some clonotypes, under half of them owing to an unresolved V gene in the studies checked, with the rest unexplained. Clone size and the V and J calls come from that table; the DNA yielded D and trimming. The data table for this sample lists about 33,000 clones. The top ten clones comprise around 3.5% of the sample.

What was sequenced was PBMCs. The receptor comes from a man aged 35-49 years in good health and CMV-seronegative. Recombination linked TRBV6-6 to TRBJ2-7; a stretch of 9 junction bases matches TRBD1. The sequence in DNA is TGTGCCAGCAGTCCCGGGACAGGGTTCGGGGAGCAGTACTTC. Its protein product is CASSPGTGFGEQYF.